Shown below are 23 T cell receptor beta chains from a single sample sequenced in a study of T cell changes during pregnancy in multiple sclerosis. Method: immunoSEQ multiplex PCR; TCRdb's copy keeps in-frame clones and lacks some. The sample carries some 96,000 clones, approximately 90% recorded once. The sample in question was peripheral blood, obtained after pregnancy. All receptors come from a female donor with multiple sclerosis, enrolled in a pregnancy study.

The V call is TRBV5-6, the J call TRBJ2-1, with D unresolved. Trimming stripped 1 base from V and 6 bases from J, with 20 bases between. The CDR3 contains 17 residues. The germline gives CDR1 SGHDT, CDR2 YYEEEE. The CDR3 sequence: CASSLFMARGKANEQFF. The DNA of the CDR3 is TGTGCCAGCAGCTTGTTTATGGCGAGAGGAAAGGCCAATGAGCAGTTCTTC.

The rearrangement joins TRBV29-1 to TRBJ1-2; 12 bases match TRBD1. The ends lost 7 bases at V and 5 bases at J; junction bases unmatched: 8. This CDR3 comprises 14 residues. Germline values: CDR1 SQVTM, CDR2 ANQGSEA. CDR3 sequence: CSGGQGAEGYGYTF. The DNA of the CDR3 is TGCAGCGGGGGACAGGGGGCAGAGGGGTATGGCTACACCTTC.

The gene calls are TRBV21-1 and TRBJ2-3; the D segment call TRBD2 is taken from the table without a DNA check. TRBV21-1 is shown as a pseudogene. This CDR3 has 16 amino acids. CDR3 bases: TGTGCCAGCAGCAGACGACTAGCGGGGAATTCTCATACGCAGTATTTT. It codes for CASSRRLAGNSHTQYF.

CDR3 bases: TGTGCCAGCAGCTTGGGTAGCGGGAACTCCTACGAGCAGTACTTC. It is translated as CASSLGSGNSYEQYF. The chain links TRBV5-4 to TRBJ2-7, with 8 positions matching TRBD2. Germline CDR1 SGHNT, CDR2 YYREEE (reference sequence). The V segment lost 0 bases and the J segment 0 bases; nucleotides outside the gene matches: 2. The CDR3 spans 15 residues. Drawing the rest from reference TRBV5-4 and TRBJ2-7, the complete variable domain is ETGVTQSPTHLIKTRGQQVTLRCSSQSGHNTVSWYQQALGQGPQFIFQYYREEENGRGNFPPRFSGLQFPNYSSELNVNALELDDSALYLCASSLGSGNSYEQYFGPGTRLTVT.

The chain has TRBV9 and TRBJ2-1; 8 bases match TRBD2. Germline loops: CDR1 SGDLS, CDR2 YYNGEE. The CDR3 extends over 16 amino acids. Losses at the gene ends were 4 bases for V and 9 bases for J; bases not matched to a gene: 15. CDR3 protein: CASSPEAAGGYGEQFF. The DNA of the CDR3 is TGTGCCAGCAGCCCTGAAGCGGCGGGAGGATATGGTGAGCAGTTCTTC.

The V and J genes are TRBV10-1 and TRBJ2-1; D might be TRBD1 (6 bases). Trimming pared 3 bases from V and 8 bases from J, leaving 20 bases between. The CDR3 runs to 16 residues. CDR1 and CDR2 (germline): WNHNN, SYGVQD (reference sequence). The CDR3, as DNA: TGCGCCAGCAGTGATACGACAGGTCGGTTTGTGGATGAGCAGTTCTTC. Its translation: CASSDTTGRFVDEQFF.

The chain links TRBV9 to TRBJ2-1; TRBD1 matches 8 bases. V shed 1 base, J shed 5 bases, and the junction held 5 bases outside the gene matches. The CDR3 extends over 15 amino acids. CDR1 and CDR2 from the germline V gene are SGDLS and YYNGEE. The CDR3 DNA is TGTGCCAGCAGCGTAAGCACAGGGGGTGACAATGAGCAGTTCTTC. Protein sequence: CASSVSTGGDNEQFF.

The J gene is TRBJ2-7, the V gene TRBV7-2; D ambiguous. Looked up from germline, CDR1 is SGHTA and CDR2 is FQGNSA. The V end was cut by 4 bases, the J end by 2 bases, with 3 bases between. This CDR3 comprises 11 residues. Here the CDR3 DNA reads TGTGCCAGCAGCTCAACCTACGAGCAGTACTTC. It is translated as CASSSTYEQYF. Full variable domain (remainder filled in from reference TRBV7-2 and TRBJ2-7): GAGVSQSPSNKVTEKGKDVELRCDPISGHTALYWYRQSLGQGLEFLIYFQGNSAPDKSGLPSDRFSAERTGGSVSTLTIQRTQQEDSAVYLCASSSTYEQYFGPGTRLTVT.

The J gene is TRBJ1-1, the V gene TRBV19; the D is unclear. V was shortened by 3 bases and J by 3 bases, with 11 bases between the two germline ends. The CDR3 is 14 residues long. The V gene's germline CDR1 is LNHDA and CDR2 SQIVND (reference sequence). The CDR3: CASSIVRQDTEAFF. For the CDR3, the DNA is TGTGCCAGTAGTATCGTCAGACAAGACACTGAAGCTTTCTTT.

The chain has TRBV7-8 and TRBJ2-7, with 9 bases that match TRBD1. CDR1 and CDR2 from the germline V gene are SGHVS and FQNEAQ. CDR3 length: 14 residues. The trim removed 4 bases at V and 4 bases at J, leaving 5 bases unmatched. This CDR3 reads CASSSDRGVYEQYF. For the CDR3, the DNA is TGTGCCAGCAGCTCGGACAGGGGAGTTTACGAGCAGTACTTC.

V gene TRBV7-7 combines with J gene TRBJ2-1; D is perhaps TRBD1 (5 bases). V lost 5 bases, J lost 1 base, and 9 bases lay in between. Germline loops: CDR1 SSHAT, CDR2 FNYEAQ (reference sequence). CDR3 length: 14 residues. The CDR3 is CASSRDRSYNEQFF. The DNA for the CDR3 is TGTGCCAGCAGCCGAGACAGATCCTACAATGAGCAGTTCTTC.

The V call is TRBV27, the J call TRBJ2-7, with 7 bases matching TRBD1. Germline-derived CDR1 and CDR2 are MNHEY and SMNVEV (reference sequence). V trimming: 6 bases; J trimming: 7 bases; junction bases outside the gene matches: 12. This CDR3 spans 14 amino acids. For the CDR3, the DNA is TGTGCCAGCAGCCGGCCTGGGACAGACACTGAGCAGTACTTC. This encodes CASSRPGTDTEQYF.

The V and J genes are TRBV9 and TRBJ1-4; 9 nucleotides line up with TRBD1. The ends lost 3 bases at V and 5 bases at J; junction bases unmatched: 5. CDR1 is SGDLS, CDR2 YYNGEE, per germline. The CDR3 covers 15 residues. CDR3 bases: TGTGCCAGCAGCGCTACCGGGACAGGGAATGAAAAACTGTTTTTT. Protein product: CASSATGTGNEKLFF.

The chain employs TRBV28 and TRBJ1-5; D may be TRBD1 (6 bases). Germline-derived CDR1 and CDR2 are MDHEN and SYDVKM. CDR3 length: 19 amino acids. Trimming took off 5 bases at V and 0 bases at J, with 23 bases between the two ends. Here the CDR3 DNA reads TGTGCCAGCAGTGTCTGGGGGCCAGGAGAACTTTATAGCAATCAGCCCCAGCATTTT. It is translated as CASSVWGPGELYSNQPQHF.

CDR3: CASRNRDRVSRGSPLHF. The CDR3 bases are TGTGCCAGTCGTAACCGAGACCGGGTCTCAAGGGGTTCACCCCTCCACTTT. The gene calls are TRBV19 and TRBJ1-6, with D possibly TRBD1 on 5 matching bases. The CDR3 length is 17 residues. With 8 bases removed from V and 9 bases from J, the gap between germline ends came to 26 bases. The germline V gene has CDR1 LNHDA and CDR2 SQIVND (reference sequence).

The chain links TRBV6-1 to TRBJ2-7; 7 bases match TRBD1. The CDR3 is 16 residues long. From germline, CDR1 is MNHNS and CDR2 SASEGT. J was trimmed by 0 bases and V by 0 bases; bases with no gene match: 5. The CDR3 region has the DNA TGTGCCAGCAGTGAAGCCCCTCGGGACAGCTCCTACGAGCAGTACTTC. It specifies CASSEAPRDSSYEQYF.

For the CDR3, the DNA is TGTGCCAGCAGCCCAATTGGGGACAGCAACACTGAAGCTTTCTTT. As protein: CASSPIGDSNTEAFF. The chain recombines TRBV13 with TRBJ1-1; 7 nucleotides match TRBD1. After removal of 5 bases from V and 2 bases from J, the junction contained 8 bases not matched to a gene. This CDR3 contains 15 residues. From germline, CDR1 is PRHDT and CDR2 FYEKMQ (reference sequence).

The chain recombines TRBV5-6 with TRBJ2-1; TRBD1 agrees at 9 bases. CDR1 is SGHDT, CDR2 YYEEEE, per germline. Trimming cost V 0 bases and J 7 bases; bases outside gene matches: 8. This CDR3 has 16 amino acids. Here the CDR3 reads CASSLDIGTGSNEQFF. The CDR3, as DNA: TGTGCCAGCAGCTTGGATATTGGGACAGGGAGTAATGAGCAGTTCTTC. The full variable domain, completed using reference TRBV5-6 and TRBJ2-1, is DAGVTQSPTHLIKTRGQQVTLRCSPKSGHDTVSWYQQALGQGPQFIFQYYEEEERQRGNFPDRFSGHQFPNYSSELNVNALLLGDSALYLCASSLDIGTGSNEQFFGPGTRLTVL.

The chain combines TRBV27 with TRBJ2-5, with D possibly matching TRBD1 (8 bases). The CDR3 spans 16 residues. Trimming shortened V by 7 bases and J by 4 bases, and 22 bases separated the two germline ends. The germline gives CDR1 MNHEY, CDR2 SMNVEV (reference sequence). CDR3 residues: CASKRGGQGASETQYF. Here the CDR3 DNA reads TGTGCCAGCAAGAGGGGGGGGCAGGGGGCTTCAGAGACCCAGTACTTC.

The chain has TRBV5-1 and TRBJ2-1; TRBD2 agrees at 11 bases. V gave up 4 bases and J gave up 4 bases; unmatched junction bases: 7. From germline, CDR1 is SGHRS and CDR2 YFSETQ. The CDR3 contains 16 residues. The CDR3, as DNA: TGCGCCAGCAGCGAAATCTTAGCGGGGGGGTACAATGAGCAGTTCTTC. Protein product: CASSEILAGGYNEQFF.

This clone is a singleton in its sample. V gene TRBV6-1 combines with J gene TRBJ1-5; D possibly corresponds to TRBD1 (5 bases). The V end was cut by 10 bases, the J end by 1 base, with 17 bases between. CDR1 and CDR2 from the germline V gene are MNHNS and SASEGT. The CDR3 runs 15 residues. CDR3 residues: CATLPGRDSNQPQHF. The CDR3 bases are TGTGCCACCCTACCAGGGAGGGACAGCAATCAGCCCCAGCATTTT.

This rearrangement joins TRBV19 to TRBJ2-2, with TRBD2 identical over 7 bases. The V gene end was trimmed by 5 bases and the J gene end by 4 bases; junction bases not matched to a gene: 4. CDR3 length: 14 residues. Germline V gene sequence: CDR1 LNHDA, CDR2 SQIVND (reference sequence). As DNA, the CDR3 is TGTGCCAGTAGTCTGGCGGGAGTCACCGGGGAGCTGTTTTTT. Its translation is CASSLAGVTGELFF.

This rearrangement joins TRBV4-1 to TRBJ1-1; no clear D. The V end lost 0 bases, the J end lost 2 bases, and 13 bases lay between the germline ends. This CDR3 has 16 amino acids. Germline CDR1 MGHRA, CDR2 YSYEKL. The CDR3 DNA reads TGCGCCAGCAGCCAAGATCGGAGAGGAACTAACACTGAAGCTTTCTTT. This gives the protein CASSQDRRGTNTEAFF.